A selection of T cell receptor beta chains follows, all from one sample in a study of cytotoxic CD8 clonotypes in ibrutinib-treated CLL. The data were produced by immunoSEQ multiplex PCR, yet TCRdb's version contains in-frame clones alone and is incomplete. The data hold fewer than 80,000 clones, with 57% observed a single time. Specimen: PBMCs, collected after 12 months of ibrutinib treatment. These TCRs come from a human donor with chronic lymphocytic leukemia. The CDR3 runs from the conserved cysteine through the conserved F or W. Each record gives: V gene, clone size, CDR3 length, J gene, D gene, CDR3 DNA, CDR3 protein. A D gene is named only where the DNA matches it firmly. A clone size is listed for some rows: how often the clone was seen (once, few, many), or a class if it is expanded.

>TRBV6-5|few|15|TRBJ2-2|.
TGTGCCAGCAGTTACCTCCCAGGGGTCACCGGGGAGCTGTTTTTT
CASSYLPGVTGELFF
>TRBV9|.|16|TRBJ1-3|.
TGTGCCAGCAGCGTAGAACAGGCGTTCTCTGGAAACACCATATATTTT
CASSVEQAFSGNTIYF
>TRBV11-2|.|14|TRBJ1-3|.
TGTGCCAGCAGCTTACGGGGTACTGGAAACACCATATATTTT
CASSLRGTGNTIYF
>TRBV20-1|.|11|TRBJ2-7|.
TGCAGTGCGTCAGGGGTCTACGAGCAGTACTTC
CSASGVYEQYF
>TRBV13|many|15|TRBJ1-4|.
TGTGCCAGCAGCGTTAGAATGGGCTGGGGTGAAAAACTGTTTTTT
CASSVRMGWGEKLFF
>TRBV21-1|.|11|TRBJ1-1|.
TGTGCCAGCAGCCCTGAGACTGAAGCTTTCTTT
CASSPETEAFF
>TRBV6-6|few|12|TRBJ2-5|.
TGTGCCAGTAGCCTCTACGGAGAGACCCAGTACTTC
CASSLYGETQYF
>TRBV28|.|16|TRBJ2-5|TRBD2
TGTGCCAGCAGTTTATTTAGCGGGGGCAGCCCCCGGACCCAGTACTTC
CASSLFSGGSPRTQYF
>TRBV5-4|.|14|TRBJ1-2|.
TGTGCCAGCAGCTTGGAGGCCCTTGGAAGGGGCTACACCTTC
CASSLEALGRGYTF
>TRBV6-5|.|14|TRBJ1-4|.
TGTGCCAGCAGTTATGGACGGGCTAATGAAAAACTGTTTTTT
CASSYGRANEKLFF
>TRBV27|few|14|TRBJ1-2|.
TGTGCCAGCAGTTTTAGGGCAGGGGACAATGGCTACACCTTC
CASSFRAGDNGYTF
>TRBV7-2|.|15|TRBJ2-3|.
TGTGCCAGCAGCCCGGCGGGGGCCTTCACAGATACGCAGTATTTT
CASSPAGAFTDTQYF
>TRBV7-6|.|15|TRBJ2-2|.
TGTGCCAGCAGCTTGATCTCCTTAAACACCGGGGAGCTGTTTTTT
CASSLISLNTGELFF
>TRBV2|.|14|TRBJ1-2|.
TGTGCCAGCTCTCAGGGCGCCACTAACTATGGCTACACCTTC
CASSQGATNYGYTF
>TRBV2|.|15|TRBJ1-1|TRBD1
TGTGCCAGCAGTACCGGGACAGGGGTCAACACTGAAGCTTTCTTT
CASSTGTGVNTEAFF
>TRBV6-6|.|15|TRBJ1-5|TRBD1
TGTGCCAGCAGTTACCCGGGACAGGCTGCTCAGCCCCAGCATTTT
CASSYPGQAAQPQHF
>TRBV13|.|15|TRBJ2-3|TRBD2
TGTGCCAGCAGCCTGTGGGGGGGTGGGGCAGATACGCAGTATTTT
CASSLWGGGADTQYF
>TRBV27|.|13|TRBJ2-7|.
TGTGCCAGCAGTTGGGACGCACTTAACCTGAAGTACTTC
CASSWDALNLKYF
>TRBV5-4|few|18|TRBJ2-1|TRBD2
TGTGCCAGCAGCTTGCCTGGACTAGCGGGGGACTCCTACAATGAGCAGTTCTTC
CASSLPGLAGDSYNEQFF
>TRBV6-1|.|17|TRBJ1-2|.
TGTGCCAGCAGTGCGGACCTCCGAAGCCTTGTCGTACATGGCTACACCTTC
CASSADLRSLVVHGYTF
>TRBV5-6|.|12|TRBJ1-4|.
TGTGCCAGCAGCCGGATTAATGAAAAACTGTTTTTT
CASSRINEKLFF
>TRBV30|.|11|TRBJ2-7|.
TGTGCCTGGACCAGGGAGTACGAGCAGTACTTC
CAWTREYEQYF
>TRBV7-9|.|13|TRBJ1-1|.
TGTGCCAGCAGCTTAACAGCCGACACTGAAGCTTTCTTT
CASSLTADTEAFF
>TRBV6-5|.|13|TRBJ1-2|.
TGTGCCGTTAGTAAAGGGGGACACTATGGCTACACCTTC
CAVSKGGHYGYTF
>TRBV5-1|.|15|TRBJ2-1|TRBD2
TGCGCCAGCAGCTTGGCTAGCGGGGGGACCAATGAGCAGTTCTTC
CASSLASGGTNEQFF
>TRBV13|.|14|TRBJ1-2|TRBD1
TGTGCCAGCACCTTAATACAGGGGAGCTATGGCTACACCTTC
CASTLIQGSYGYTF
>TRBV6-4|many|13|TRBJ1-2|.
TGTGCCAGCAGTGACATTGGGGCAGGTGGCTACACCTTC
CASSDIGAGGYTF
>TRBV10-2|many|16|TRBJ1-1|.
TGCGCCAGCAGTGAGTCCCAGGGAGCAAGGAACACTGAAGCTTTCTTT
CASSESQGARNTEAFF
>TRBV6-5|.|14|TRBJ2-7|.
TGTGCCAGCAGTTATGTTTGGGACTCCTACGAGCAGTACTTC
CASSYVWDSYEQYF
>TRBV6-4|.|13|TRBJ1-4|.
TGTGCCAGCCATTCGGGGGTGGCTGAAAAACTGTTTTTT
CASHSGVAEKLFF
>TRBV21-1|.|16|TRBJ2-7|.
TGTGCCAGCAGCAAATGCCTACTAGGGCGAGTTGGCGAGCAGTACTTC
CASSKCLLGRVGEQYF
>TRBV9|few|15|TRBJ2-1|TRBD1
TGTGCCAGCAGCTCCCCCGGGACAGGGCACAATGAGCAGTTCTTC
CASSSPGTGHNEQFF
>TRBV5-1|.|15|TRBJ2-1|.
TGCGCCAGCAGCCGCGACTCGGGGATTGTTTTAGAGCAGTTCTTC
CASSRDSGIVLEQFF
>TRBV5-1|.|15|TRBJ2-7|TRBD2
TGCGCCAGCAGCTGGGGGAAGACTAGCGGGTACGAGCAGTACTTC
CASSWGKTSGYEQYF
>TRBV29-1|.|14|TRBJ2-5|.
TGCAGCGTTCCGAGACCGGGGGCCAGGGAGACCCAGTACTTC
CSVPRPGARETQYF
>TRBV4-2|once|16|TRBJ1-1|.
TGTGCCAGCAGCCAAGATCATAGAAGGGGGAACACTGAAGCTTTCTTT
CASSQDHRRGNTEAFF
>TRBV19|.|15|TRBJ2-3|.
TGTGCCAGTAGCATGACACGGGGGCCCACAGATACGCAGTATTTT
CASSMTRGPTDTQYF
>TRBV19|many|15|TRBJ1-3|TRBD1
TGTGCCAGTAGTCCGCCGGGACAGGGAAGAAGGACCATATATTTT
CASSPPGQGRRTIYF
>TRBV6-5|.|13|TRBJ2-3|.
TGTGCCAGCAGTTACGTGGGTACAGATACGCAGTATTTT
CASSYVGTDTQYF
>TRBV5-1|.|17|TRBJ1-1|TRBD1
TGCGCCAGCAGCTTTACCGGGACAGGGGATGGGACAACTGAAGCTTTCTTT
CASSFTGTGDGTTEAFF
>TRBV27|.|16|TRBJ2-2|TRBD1
TGTGCCAGCAGCACAAGAAGGGACAGAGACACCGGGGAGCTGTTTTTT
CASSTRRDRDTGELFF
>TRBV5-4|.|13|TRBJ2-7|.
TGTGCCAGCAGCTTGGCCCCGATCTACGAGCAGTACTTC
CASSLAPIYEQYF
>TRBV7-2|.|12|TRBJ1-2|.
TGTGCCAGCAGCTTCGAAGGCTATGGCTACACCTTC
CASSFEGYGYTF
>TRBV28|many|13|TRBJ1-5|.
TGTGCCAGCAGTTTGCCCGGTTTGAGGCCCCAGCATTTT
CASSLPGLRPQHF
>TRBV30|few|12|TRBJ2-5|TRBD2
TGTGCCTGGAGTGCGGCGGGAGAAGCCCAGTACTTC
CAWSAAGEAQYF
>TRBV5-6|.|19|TRBJ2-5|TRBD2
TGTGCCAGCAGCCCGGACGGACTAGCACCAAACAGTTATGGAGAGACCCAGTACTTC
CASSPDGLAPNSYGETQYF
>TRBV28|many|16|TRBJ1-1|.
TGTGCCAGCAGTTTATGGTTTGGACAGCAGAACACTGAAGCTTTCTTT
CASSLWFGQQNTEAFF
>TRBV20-1|.|11|TRBJ2-1|.
TGCAGTGCTAGTAGGCAGAATGAGCAGTTCTTC
CSASRQNEQFF
>TRBV11-2|few|16|TRBJ1-1|.
TGTGCCAGCAGCTCCTGGGGGGGGCGGGTGCGCACTGAAGCTTTCTTT
CASSSWGGRVRTEAFF